These 23 T cell receptor beta chains share one sample of origin, sequenced in a study of identical twins. TCRdb analysed the 5' RACE reads with MiXCR anew, one entry per CDR3 protein. The table has hundreds of thousands of distinct CDR3 sequences, roughly 13% seen once. Sequencing input: memory (CD45RO+) T cells sorted from blood. All receptors derive from a woman younger than 30 in good health.

This clonotype was counted a few times. The V call is TRBV7-2, the J call TRBJ2-1, with D possibly TRBD1 on 6 matching bases. Germline V gives CDR1 SGHTA, CDR2 FQGNSA. The CDR3 totals 14 residues. The V and J ends lost 6 bases and 7 bases respectively, with 16 bases between them. The CDR3 sequence is CASSRNRDINEQFF. As DNA, the CDR3 is TGTGCCAGCAGTCGAAACCGGGACATTAATGAGCAGTTCTTC. Complete variable domain (other parts from reference TRBV7-2 and TRBJ2-1): GAGVSQSPSNKVTEKGKDVELRCDPISGHTALYWYRQSLGQGLEFLIYFQGNSAPDKSGLPSDRFSAERTGGSVSTLTIQRTQQEDSAVYLCASSRNRDINEQFFGPGTRLTVL.

V usage is TRBV5-6 and J usage is TRBJ2-6; tentatively, D is TRBD2 (6 bases). There are 16 residues in the CDR3. Germline V gene lookup returns CDR1 SGHDT and CDR2 YYEEEE. The germline V and J ends were trimmed by 1 base and 1 base, with 9 bases remaining between them. The CDR3 coding sequence is TGTGCCAGCAGCTTGCCAGGAGGGTCTGGGGCCAACGTCCTGACTTTC. This gives the protein CASSLPGGSGANVLTF.

This clonotype has just a few counts. This chain joins TRBV27 and TRBJ2-2; 13 bases line up with TRBD2. The CDR3 is made up of 15 amino acids. With 9 bases clipped from V and 3 bases from J, the junction kept 4 bases outside the gene matches. CDR1 and CDR2 (germline): MNHEY, SMNVEV (reference sequence). This CDR3 is CARELAGGDTGELFF. CDR3 DNA sequence: TGTGCCAGAGAACTAGCGGGAGGGGACACCGGGGAGCTGTTTTTT.

The chain has TRBV29-1 and TRBJ2-7; the D is unclear. Germline loops: CDR1 SQVTM, CDR2 ANQGSEA. V was clipped by 4 bases and J by 2 bases, with 12 bases between them. There are 13 residues in the CDR3. CDR3 loop: CSVVKGGTYEQYF. Here the CDR3 DNA reads TGCAGCGTTGTTAAAGGTGGGACCTACGAGCAGTACTTC.

This clonotype was counted many times. The genes are TRBV12-3 or TRBV12-4 and TRBJ2-2, with a weak D call TRBD2 (6 bases). This CDR3 has 15 residues. V gave up 7 bases and J gave up 4 bases, with 16 bases separating them. CDR3 loop: CASKTGGTSTGELFF. The CDR3 DNA reads TGTGCCAGCAAGACTGGAGGGACCAGCACCGGGGAGCTGTTTTTT.

The V call is TRBV7-9, the J call TRBJ2-7; 10 nucleotides line up with TRBD2. From germline, CDR1 is SEHNR and CDR2 FQNEAQ (reference sequence). The ends lost 5 bases at V and 2 bases at J; junction bases unmatched: 6. CDR3 length: 15 amino acids. The DNA of the CDR3 is TGTGCCAGCAGCCTCTCTAGCGGGAGTCCCTACGAGCAGTACTTC. It specifies CASSLSSGSPYEQYF.

In its sample, this clonotype was seen many times. Here the CDR3 DNA reads TGTGCCAGCAGCTTATCTAGCGGGTTTACCTACAATGAGCAGTTCTTC. Amino acid sequence: CASSLSSGFTYNEQFF. The J gene is TRBJ2-1, the V gene TRBV7-2, with 8 bases aligning to TRBD2. V shed 2 bases, J shed 2 bases, and the junction held 5 bases outside the gene matches. The CDR3 totals 16 residues. The germline V gene encodes CDR1 SGHTA and CDR2 FQGNSA.

This clonotype has only a few counts. The genes are TRBV5-1 and TRBJ2-7, with TRBD2 as a possible D gene (5 bases). The CDR3 is 13 residues long. CDR1 is SGHRS, CDR2 YFSETQ, per germline. V lost 3 bases and J lost 6, with 13 bases in between. CDR3 region: CASSSNPGGEQYF. CDR3 coding DNA: TGCGCCAGCAGCTCCAACCCAGGAGGCGAGCAGTACTTC.

With regard to this clonotype: Being one base from a much bigger clone, this may be a read error. The genes are TRBV5-1 and TRBJ2-7; D unclear. CDR3 size: 14 residues. Germline V gives CDR1 SGHRS, CDR2 YFSETQ. The V end lost 0 bases, the J end lost 5 bases, and 12 bases lay between the germline ends. The CDR3 DNA sequence: TGCGCCAGCAGCTTGGCCCAGATTGCCGACGAGCAGTACTTC. This encodes CASSLAQIADEQYF.

There are many counts of this clonotype. This sequence joins TRBV11-3 and TRBJ2-1; D is unclear. Per the germline V gene, CDR1 is SGHNT and CDR2 is YENEEA. The CDR3 sequence is 12 residues long. Trimming cost V 3 bases and J 5 bases, with 5 bases left between them. The CDR3 spells CASSFTDNEQFF. In DNA form, the CDR3 reads TGTGCCAGCAGCTTTACCGACAATGAGCAGTTCTTC.

This clonotype has at least ten counts. The chain links TRBV7-8 to TRBJ1-1; D is possibly TRBD1 (5 bases). This CDR3 comprises 13 residues. Germline V CDR1 and CDR2: SGHVS, FQNEAQ. Trimming left V 5 bases short and J 1 base short, with 8 bases between. CDR3 amino acids: CASSRGQNTEAFF. CDR3 DNA: TGTGCCAGCAGCAGAGGACAGAACACTGAAGCTTTCTTT.

This clonotype was counted between two and nine times. This chain links TRBV4-3 with TRBJ1-5; D gene unclear. The germline gives CDR1 LGHNA, CDR2 YSLEER. This CDR3 is 18 amino acids long. The V end lost 0 bases, the J end lost 0 bases, and 15 bases lay between the germline ends. CDR3 amino acids: CASSQEYTAPYSNQPQHF. In nucleotides, the CDR3 is TGCGCCAGCAGCCAAGAATATACCGCCCCTTATAGCAATCAGCCCCAGCATTTT.

This clonotype was counted only a few times. The rearrangement uses TRBV15 and TRBJ2-1; 7 bases map to TRBD2. Germline V lookup: CDR1 LNHNV, CDR2 YYDKDF (reference sequence). There are 15 residues in the CDR3. V lost 8 bases, J lost 5 bases, and 12 bases stayed unmatched. Here the CDR3 reads CATQQYSGSDNEQFF. CDR3 bases: TGTGCCACCCAACAATATAGCGGGTCCGACAATGAGCAGTTCTTC.

The genes are TRBV5-4 and TRBJ2-1; maybe TRBD2 (7 bases). Germline-derived CDR1 and CDR2 are SGHNT and YYREEE (reference sequence). V lost 4 bases, J lost 1 base, and 15 bases lay in between. The CDR3 covers 16 residues. The CDR3 loop reads CASSTKGGGSYNEQFF. The CDR3 DNA sequence: TGTGCCAGCAGCACCAAAGGGGGGGGGTCCTACAATGAGCAGTTCTTC.

The genes are TRBV11-2 and TRBJ2-3; unclear D gene. Germline loops: CDR1 SGHAT, CDR2 FQNNGV. Trimming removed 1 base from V and 2 bases from J, with 10 bases in between. This CDR3 contains 15 residues. This chain's CDR3 is CASSLAVIPTDTQYF. CDR3 DNA sequence: TGTGCCAGCAGCTTAGCGGTTATCCCCACAGATACGCAGTATTTT.

This clonotype has more than one count but fewer than ten. The rearrangement uses TRBV5-5 and TRBJ2-7, with D unclear. V was cut by 4 bases and J by 2 bases, with 16 bases left in between. Germline loops: CDR1 SGHKS, CDR2 YYEKEE (reference sequence). The CDR3 contains 15 residues. CDR3 residues: CASSADVTKTYEQYF. CDR3 sequence (DNA): TGTGCCAGCAGCGCTGACGTGACAAAGACCTACGAGCAGTACTTC. Full variable domain (remainder filled in from reference TRBV5-5 and TRBJ2-7): DAGVTQSPTHLIKTRGQQVTLRCSPISGHKSVSWYQQVLGQGPQFIFQYYEKEERGRGNFPDRFSARQFPNYSSELNVNALLLGDSALYLCASSADVTKTYEQYFGPGTRLTVT.

V and J are TRBV19 and TRBJ2-1; D unclear. The CDR3 is 13 amino acids. The V gene's germline CDR1 is LNHDA and CDR2 SQIVND (reference sequence). The V and J ends lost 0 bases and 10 bases respectively, with 10 bases between them. CDR3 protein: CASSIDLEEEQFF. In nucleotides, the CDR3 is TGTGCCAGTAGTATAGATTTAGAGGAAGAGCAGTTCTTC.

This clonotype was picked up many times. This chain connects TRBV12-3 or TRBV12-4 to TRBJ2-3; TRBD2 agrees at 11 bases. With V trimmed by 7 bases and J by 3 bases, 6 bases remained unmatched. CDR3 length equals 15 residues. CDR3 nucleotide sequence: TGTGCCAGCACCGCTCTAGCGGGGGGTACAGATACGCAGTATTTT. It is translated as CASTALAGGTDTQYF.

The chain links TRBV29-1 to TRBJ2-7, with D possibly called TRBD1 or TRBD2 (7 bases each). This CDR3 contains 12 residues. V was pared by 6 bases and J by 3 bases, with 12 bases between. Germline CDR1 reads SQVTM; CDR2 reads ANQGSEA. The CDR3 nucleotides are TGCAGCGTAGCGGGACAGCTCTACGAGCAGTACTTC. As protein: CSVAGQLYEQYF.

This clonotype occurred a few times. The genes are TRBV5-1 and TRBJ1-2; 7 nucleotides align to TRBD1. The CDR3 loop spans 14 amino acids. Germline loops: CDR1 SGHRS, CDR2 YFSETQ. J gave up 11 bases and V 4 bases, and 14 bases lay outside the gene matches. The CDR3 sequence: CASSRSGDSIKYTF. For the CDR3, the DNA is TGCGCCAGCAGCCGCTCGGGGGACAGCATAAAATACACCTTC.

This clonotype was picked up a small number of times. The rearrangement links TRBV7-9 to TRBJ2-2; D is unclear. Germline values: CDR1 SEHNR, CDR2 FQNEAQ (reference sequence). CDR3 length: 15 amino acids. Trimming cost V 4 bases and J 1 base, with 10 bases left between them. For the CDR3, the DNA is TGTGCCAGCAGCTCCTGGGCAGGGAACACCGGGGAGCTGTTTTTT. The encoded protein is CASSSWAGNTGELFF.

This clonotype was picked up many times. The V and J genes are TRBV12-3 or TRBV12-4 and TRBJ1-1; D is unresolved. Trimming left V 3 bases short and J 5 bases short, with 7 bases between. The CDR3 loop spans 12 amino acids. Here the CDR3 DNA reads TGTGCCAGCAGTTTGAAGAGAACTGAAGCTTTCTTT. This translates into CASSLKRTEAFF.

The chain couples TRBV20-1 to TRBJ1-2, with D uncertain. CDR1 is DFQATT, CDR2 SNEGSKA, per germline (reference sequence). Trimming left V 5 bases short and J 0 bases short, with 7 bases between. CDR3 size: 12 residues. CDR3 nucleotides: TGCAGTGCTGCCATAGCTAACTATGGCTACACCTTC. Its protein product is CSAAIANYGYTF.